This is a list of T cell receptor beta chains from one sample in a study of OX40 agonist ivuxolimab in advanced cancers. Profiling relied on immunoSEQ multiplex PCR, and the TCRdb table lists in-frame clones only, not all of them. The profile shows more than 25,000 clones, approximately 84% of them singletons. The sequenced sample was CD4+ or CD8+ T cells sorted from blood, obtained in a trial of the OX40 agonist ivuxolimab. These receptors were collected from an adult with an advanced solid tumor such as melanoma, head and neck, liver or kidney cancer. CDR3s include the opening cysteine and the closing phenylalanine or tryptophan. D genes are given only for firm matches. Where a row states a size, it is once, few, many or the class of an expanded clone; other rows omit it.

V gene,D gene,J gene,clone size,CDR3 DNA,CDR3 protein
TRBV6-5,.,TRBJ2-3,.,TGTGCCAGCAGTCTCTGGGCAGGTGACGCAGATACGCAGTATTTT,CASSLWAGDADTQYF
TRBV6-1,.,TRBJ2-6,.,TGTGCCAGCAGTGATGGTACCTCTGGGGCCAACGTCCTGACTTTC,CASSDGTSGANVLTF
TRBV11-3,.,TRBJ2-7,once,TGTGCCAGCAGCCCCGCCTACGAGCAGTACTTC,CASSPAYEQYF
TRBV7-9,.,TRBJ1-6,medium-sized,TGTGCCAGCGGGGAGGGAGCGGACTATAATTCACCCCTCCACTTT,CASGEGADYNSPLHF
TRBV4-3,.,TRBJ1-5,.,TGCGCCAGCAGCCAAATCAGGAATAGCAATCAGCCCCAGCATTTT,CASSQIRNSNQPQHF
TRBV27,.,TRBJ2-1,.,TGTGCCAGCAGTTTATCAACGTGGGGGGAGCAGTTCTTC,CASSLSTWGEQFF
TRBV19,.,TRBJ2-1,.,TGTGCCAGTAGTATAGGGGTCGGCGTCTCCTACAATGAGCAGTTCTTC,CASSIGVGVSYNEQFF
TRBV6-1,.,TRBJ1-2,.,TGTGCCAGCAGTGAAATCCCCGACGGCTATGGCTACACCTTC,CASSEIPDGYGYTF
TRBV7-8,.,TRBJ2-3,once,TGTGCCAGCAGCTTTCTTGTCCCATATAGTGCCCGCACAGATACGCAGTATTTT,CASSFLVPYSARTDTQYF
TRBV4-3,.,TRBJ1-5,.,TGCGCCAGCAGCCAAGAATCCGGTGGTGGGCAGCCCCAGCATTTT,CASSQESGGGQPQHF
TRBV4-3,.,TRBJ2-1,.,TGCGCCAGCAGCCAAGATTGGCGGAGCTCCTACAATGAGCAGTTCTTC,CASSQDWRSSYNEQFF
TRBV5-4,.,TRBJ2-3,.,TGTGCCAGCAACTTACCGGGAAACTTCATAGATACGCAGTATTTT,CASNLPGNFIDTQYF
TRBV7-6,.,TRBJ1-1,few,TGTGCCAGCAGCCCCGTGGAGGATGAAGCTTTCTTT,CASSPVEDEAFF
TRBV19,.,TRBJ1-5,few,TGTGCCAGTAGTATAGGGGCGCCCACTTTTTGGCCCCAGCATTTT,CASSIGAPTFWPQHF
TRBV28,TRBD2,TRBJ2-5,.,TGTGCCAGCAGTCACGGGACTAGCGTCCAAGAGACCCAGTACTTC,CASSHGTSVQETQYF
TRBV6-1,.,TRBJ1-6,.,TGTGCCAGCAGTAGGGACACCCCCGTGAATTCACCCCTCCACTTT,CASSRDTPVNSPLHF
TRBV6-6,.,TRBJ2-7,.,TGTGCCAGCAGTTATCCCCAGGGGGGCGAGCAGTACTTC,CASSYPQGGEQYF
TRBV11-2,TRBD1,TRBJ2-7,.,TGTGCCAGCAGCATGGGGACAGGGACTTTCTACGAGCAGTACTTC,CASSMGTGTFYEQYF
TRBV27,TRBD2,TRBJ2-1,large,TGTGCCAGCCGACTAGCGGACAATGAGCAGTTCTTC,CASRLADNEQFF
TRBV7-2,TRBD2,TRBJ2-3,.,TGTGCCAGCAGCGGGGGAGGACTAGCGGGAGCCACAGATACGCAGTATTTT,CASSGGGLAGATDTQYF
TRBV10-3,.,TRBJ1-1,medium-sized,TGTGCCATCAGTGAGTCGGACTCCATTAACACTGAAGCTTTCTTT,CAISESDSINTEAFF
TRBV19,TRBD1,TRBJ2-7,.,TGTGCCAGTAGAACGAAGGGGGCGCGGGTACTCTACGAGCAGTACTTC,CASRTKGARVLYEQYF
TRBV7-2,.,TRBJ2-1,.,TGTGCCAGCAGCGCCCCAGGTACCTACAATGAGCAGTTCTTC,CASSAPGTYNEQFF
TRBV6-6,.,TRBJ1-2,.,TGTGCCAGCAGTTACCCGGGGCATGGCTACACCTTC,CASSYPGHGYTF
TRBV11-2,.,TRBJ2-7,.,TGTGCCAGCAGCTCCGAGGCTCACTACGAGCAGTACTTC,CASSSEAHYEQYF
TRBV18,TRBD2,TRBJ2-7,.,TGTGCCAGCTCAGCCTCCGGGACTAGCGTTAACGAGCAGTACTTC,CASSASGTSVNEQYF
TRBV7-9,.,TRBJ2-7,.,TGTGCCAGCAGCTTGTCACATTACGAGCAGTACTTC,CASSLSHYEQYF
TRBV19,.,TRBJ2-2,.,TGTGCCACCCCTAACGGTAACGCGAACACCGGGGAGCTGTTTTTT,CATPNGNANTGELFF
TRBV25-1,.,TRBJ2-7,once,TGTGCCAGCAGTTACCCGACTGAGTACGAGCAGTACTTC,CASSYPTEYEQYF
TRBV2,.,TRBJ2-7,.,TGTGCCAGCACGAACACTGACTCCTACGAGCAGTACTTC,CASTNTDSYEQYF
TRBV18,.,TRBJ1-2,.,TGTGCCAGCTCACCACCGGGGCTGTACTATGGCTACACCTTC,CASSPPGLYYGYTF
TRBV6-1,.,TRBJ1-2,.,TGTGCCAGCAGTGAGAACGGAAAAAGACTCTATGGCTACACCTTC,CASSENGKRLYGYTF
TRBV29-1,.,TRBJ1-3,once,TGCAGCGTTGAAGACAGGGTTGAAAACACCATATATTTT,CSVEDRVENTIYF
TRBV19,TRBD2,TRBJ2-3,.,TGTGCCAGTAGCCCCGGACTAGCGATAGGAGATACGCAGTATTTT,CASSPGLAIGDTQYF
TRBV11-2,TRBD1,TRBJ1-5,few,TGTGCCAGCAGGGGACAGGGGATCAATCAGCCCCAGCATTTT,CASRGQGINQPQHF
TRBV19,TRBD1,TRBJ2-6,.,TGTGCCAGTAGTGCCCTAGACAGGGGTGGGCGCTCTGGGGCCAACGTCCTGACTTTC,CASSALDRGGRSGANVLTF
TRBV7-2,.,TRBJ1-1,.,TGTGCCAGCAGCTATGGGGGGGCGACGGGAGCTTTCTTT,CASSYGGATGAFF
TRBV7-2,TRBD2,TRBJ2-1,.,TGTGCCAGCAGCTTAGGGGAAGGACTAGCGGCTGAGCAGTTCTTC,CASSLGEGLAAEQFF
TRBV4-1,.,TRBJ2-1,.,TGCGCCAGCAGCCCAACATACGGTGAGCAGTTCTTC,CASSPTYGEQFF
TRBV5-6,.,TRBJ2-7,once,TGTGCCAGCAGCCCCCGCTCGCTTTCCTTGAGCTCCTACGAGCAGTACTTC,CASSPRSLSLSSYEQYF
TRBV6-1,TRBD1,TRBJ2-4,.,TGTGCCAGCAGTGCAGGACAGGAAGGGCCAAAAAACATTCAGTACTTC,CASSAGQEGPKNIQYF
TRBV7-9,.,TRBJ2-7,.,TGTGCCAGCAGCTCAGGGGTAACCTACGAGCAGTACTTC,CASSSGVTYEQYF
TRBV5-4,.,TRBJ2-3,.,TGTGCCAGCAGCTTCGGGTCGGGAGAGGCAGATACGCAGTATTTT,CASSFGSGEADTQYF
TRBV5-1,TRBD1,TRBJ2-1,.,TGCGCCAGCAGCTTGGCCTGGGACAGGGGGAAAGGGGTCTACAATGAGCAGTTCTTC,CASSLAWDRGKGVYNEQFF
TRBV6-1,.,TRBJ2-4,.,TGTGCCAGCAGTGGAATAGTTTCCGAAAACATTCAGTACTTC,CASSGIVSENIQYF
TRBV11-3,.,TRBJ2-5,few,TGTGCCAGCAGCTTACAAACATCCCAAGAGACCCAGTACTTC,CASSLQTSQETQYF
TRBV7-6,.,TRBJ1-2,once,TGTGCCAGCAGCTTAAGGGCCGAGGGGGAAGGGGGCTACACCTTC,CASSLRAEGEGGYTF
TRBV27,.,TRBJ1-2,.,TGTGCCAGCAGTTTCGGACAGTCGGTTGGCTACACCTTC,CASSFGQSVGYTF
TRBV30,TRBD1,TRBJ2-7,once,TGTGCCTGGGGGGACAGCTCCTACGAGCAGTACTTC,CAWGDSSYEQYF
TRBV11-3,.,TRBJ2-7,few,TGTGCCAGCGCAACACCCTCCTACGAGCAGTACTTC,CASATPSYEQYF